The clone carrying this TCR beta chain is a singleton in its sample. Its antigen is unidentified. Germline CDR1 reads SGHTA; CDR2 reads FQGNSA. CDR3 size: 13 residues. The V end was cut by 5 bases, the J end by 9 bases, with 16 bases between. The data are from a study of response to subunit inactivated influenza vaccine. Study-level results: Authors proposed each seasonal influenza vaccination draws in few new T cells.

MiXCR was run by TCRdb on the RT-PCR reads, yielding one entry per CDR3 protein. Of around 750,000 distinct CDR3 sequences in the sample, around 21% are singletons; the top ten hold about 9.4%. V is TRBV7-2 and J is TRBJ2-5; maybe TRBD2 (6 bases). The receptor's source is a man aged 45 to 65 who received an inactivated influenza vaccine. The sample was PBMCs from blood, taken 5 to 6 days after vaccination. The CDR3 nucleotides are TGTGCCAGCAGCCAGTGGGCCCGGGAGTCCCAGTACTTC. This sequence encodes CASSQWARESQYF.